The clone carrying this T cell receptor (beta chain) was observed a single time. This sample was included in a study of siplizumab effects on memory and regulatory T cells. Germline V gives CDR1 SNHLY, CDR2 FYNNEI. This CDR3 comprises 15 residues. Deletions cut 6 bases from V and 4 bases from J, with 18 bases between. Using immunoSEQ multiplex PCR, the repertoire was profiled, and TCRdb retains in-frame clones only, with some absent. Of 100,000 or so clones listed, approximately 92% are singletons. This TCR derives from a human donor in good health. V and J are TRBV2 and TRBJ2-5; D not certain. The source material was non-Treg CD4+ T cells sorted from blood. CDR3 sequence: CASSSDRPIRETQYF. The CDR3 nucleotides are TGTGCCAGCAGCTCCGACCGGCCGATTAGAGAGACCCAGTACTTC.